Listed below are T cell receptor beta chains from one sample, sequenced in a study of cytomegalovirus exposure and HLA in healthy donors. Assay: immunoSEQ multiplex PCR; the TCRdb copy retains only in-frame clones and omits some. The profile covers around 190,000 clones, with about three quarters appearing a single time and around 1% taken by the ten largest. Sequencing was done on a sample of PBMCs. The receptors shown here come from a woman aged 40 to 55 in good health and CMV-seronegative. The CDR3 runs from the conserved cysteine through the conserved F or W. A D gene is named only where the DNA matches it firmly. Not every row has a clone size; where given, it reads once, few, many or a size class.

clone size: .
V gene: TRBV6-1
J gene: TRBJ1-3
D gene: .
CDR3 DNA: TGTGCCAGCGAGACAGTAACTGGAAACACCATATATTTT
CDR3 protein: CASETVTGNTIYF

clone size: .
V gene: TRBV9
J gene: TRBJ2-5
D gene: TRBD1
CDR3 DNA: TGTGCCAGCAGCGTAGGGGGTGCAGGGGGGACCCAGTACTTC
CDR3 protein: CASSVGGAGGTQYF

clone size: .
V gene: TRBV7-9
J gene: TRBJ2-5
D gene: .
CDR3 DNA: TGTGCCAGCAGCCGATGGGCAGTTCTGGACCAAGAGACCCAGTACTTC
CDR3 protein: CASSRWAVLDQETQYF

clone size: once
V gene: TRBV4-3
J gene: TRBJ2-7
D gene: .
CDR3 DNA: TGCGCCAGCAGCCAACTCCCGGGGTGGTCCTACGAGCAGTACTTC
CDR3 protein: CASSQLPGWSYEQYF

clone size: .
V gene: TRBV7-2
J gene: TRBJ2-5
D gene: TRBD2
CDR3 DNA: TGTGCCAGCAGCTTAGCGGTAGCGGGAGGGTTAGAGACCCAGTACTTC
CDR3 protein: CASSLAVAGGLETQYF

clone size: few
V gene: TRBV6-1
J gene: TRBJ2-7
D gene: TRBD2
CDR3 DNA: TGTGCCAGCAGTGATCACGGACTAGCGGGAGGGCCTAAATCCTACGAGCAGTACTTC
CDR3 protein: CASSDHGLAGGPKSYEQYF

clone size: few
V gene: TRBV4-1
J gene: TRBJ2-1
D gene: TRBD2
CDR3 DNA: TGCGCCAGCAGCCAAGAGGCTAGCGGAACCTACAATGAGCAGTTCTTC
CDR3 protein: CASSQEASGTYNEQFF

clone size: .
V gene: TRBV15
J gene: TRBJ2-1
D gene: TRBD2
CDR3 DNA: TGTGCCACCAGCAGGAAGACTAGCGGAGCCTACAATGAGCAGTTCTTC
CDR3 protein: CATSRKTSGAYNEQFF

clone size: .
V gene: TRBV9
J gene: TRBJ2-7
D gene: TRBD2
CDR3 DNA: TGTGCCAGCAGCGGTCCGGGACTATCGGGCGAGCAGTACTTC
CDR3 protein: CASSGPGLSGEQYF

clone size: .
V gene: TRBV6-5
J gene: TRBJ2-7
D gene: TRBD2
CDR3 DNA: TGTGCCGCCGGGGGGGGTTTCTTTTACGAGCAGTACTTC
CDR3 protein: CAAGGGFFYEQYF

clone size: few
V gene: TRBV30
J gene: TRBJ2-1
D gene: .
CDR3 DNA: TGTGCCTGGAAGAGACTCTACAATGAGCAGTTCTTC
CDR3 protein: CAWKRLYNEQFF

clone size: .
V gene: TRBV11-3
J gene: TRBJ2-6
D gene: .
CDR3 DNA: TGTGCCAGCAGCTTGGAGGCTGGGGCCAACGTCCTGACTTTC
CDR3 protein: CASSLEAGANVLTF

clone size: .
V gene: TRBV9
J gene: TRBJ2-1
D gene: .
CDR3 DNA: TGTGCCAGCAGCGTAGTTCCGGGCTCCTACAATGAGCAGTTCTTC
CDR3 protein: CASSVVPGSYNEQFF

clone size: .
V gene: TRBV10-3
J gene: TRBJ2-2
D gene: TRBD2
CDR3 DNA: TGTGCCATCAGTGTGACTAGCGCAGACACCGGGGAGCTGTTTTTT
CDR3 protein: CAISVTSADTGELFF